These T cell receptor beta chains were read from a single sample in a study of cytomegalovirus exposure and HLA in healthy donors. Data came from immunoSEQ multiplex PCR; TCRdb stores just in-frame clones and leaves some out. The sample lists approximately 73,000 clones; around three quarters were seen once. The sample was PBMCs. The origin of the receptors is a woman aged 40 to 50 in good health and CMV-seropositive. Each CDR3 is given with its conserved first and last residue. D genes are given only for firm matches. Rows may omit the clone size; those that give it use once, few, many or a size class.

-	TRBD2	TRBJ2-7	TRBV7-2	TGTGCCAGCAGCTTAGCTGGCGGGAGGGCCGAGGAGCAGTACTTC	CASSLAGGRAEEQYF
many	-	TRBJ1-3	TRBV7-9	TGTGCCAGCAGCTTAGACACAGGACGGCGCTCTGGAAACACCATATATTTT	CASSLDTGRRSGNTIYF
-	TRBD1	TRBJ1-2	TRBV7-2	TGTGCCAGCAGCTTAGGGGGACAGGGCTATGGCTACACCTTC	CASSLGGQGYGYTF
-	-	TRBJ2-1	TRBV13	TGTGCCAGCAGCTCCGGGGGGCGCTCCTACAATGAGCAGTTCTTC	CASSSGGRSYNEQFF
-	TRBD2	TRBJ2-3	TRBV6-4	TGTGCCAGCAGCGCCAGCGGGGGGGCCGAAGATACGCAGTATTTT	CASSASGGAEDTQYF
-	-	TRBJ1-2	TRBV7-9	TGTGCCAGCAGCGTGGGGGGTGGCTACACCTTC	CASSVGGGYTF
-	TRBD2	TRBJ2-7	TRBV30	TGTGCCTGTGGGACTAGCGGGAGTTACGAGCAGTACTTC	CACGTSGSYEQYF
once	-	TRBJ2-3	TRBV19	TGTGCCAGTAGTGCCTTCTCTCGGGGCCCGGAGGGTACGCAGTATTTT	CASSAFSRGPEGTQYF
-	TRBD2	TRBJ2-3	TRBV19	TGTGCCAGTAGTATAGATCAGCGGGGGACAGATACGCAGTATTTT	CASSIDQRGTDTQYF
-	TRBD2	TRBJ2-5	TRBV30	TGTGCCTGGAGGGGCCTGGGAGGGCAAGAGACCCAGTACTTC	CAWRGLGGQETQYF
-	-	TRBJ1-1	TRBV5-1	TGCGCCAGCAGCCCCCGAGGGATGAACACTGAAGCTTTCTTT	CASSPRGMNTEAFF
-	-	TRBJ2-7	TRBV29-1	TGCAGCGTTGCGCTGACAACCGAGCAGTACTTC	CSVALTTEQYF
few	TRBD2	TRBJ2-3	TRBV30	TGTGCCTGGAGTGTTGGCGGGAGGCACACAGATACGCAGTATTTT	CAWSVGGRHTDTQYF
-	TRBD1	TRBJ1-6	TRBV10-3	TGTGCCATCAGGTCGGGACAGGGGGGTAATTCACCCCTCCACTTT	CAIRSGQGGNSPLHF
-	TRBD1	TRBJ1-4	TRBV28	TGTGCCAGCAGCCCAGGGACAGTAGAAAAACTGTTTTTT	CASSPGTVEKLFF
-	TRBD2	TRBJ2-1	TRBV14	TGTGCCAGCAGCCAAGGGCTAGCGGCAAACAATGAGCAGTTCTTC	CASSQGLAANNEQFF
-	TRBD2	TRBJ2-2	TRBV5-1	TGCGCCAGCAGCTTAGGTCTAGCGGGATCCGGGGAGCTGTTTTTT	CASSLGLAGSGELFF
-	-	TRBJ1-1	TRBV4-1	TGCGCCAGCAGCCAAGATCGCGGACTTGACCCTCGGGCTTTCTTT	CASSQDRGLDPRAFF
-	TRBD2	TRBJ2-3	TRBV4-1	TGCGCCAGCAGCCAACGTTCTGGGACTAGCGGGACCGCGAATACGCAGTATTTT	CASSQRSGTSGTANTQYF
-	-	TRBJ1-1	TRBV6-1	TGTGCCAGCAACCAATGGGGCAGCACTGAAGCTTTCTTT	CASNQWGSTEAFF
-	-	TRBJ2-1	TRBV30	TGTGCCTGGGGCGAGTTGGGAGTTGAGCAGTTCTTC	CAWGELGVEQFF
-	TRBD2	TRBJ2-5	TRBV19	TGTGCCAGTAGTATTAGCGGGAGGGCCGGGAAAGAGACCCAGTACTTC	CASSISGRAGKETQYF
-	-	TRBJ2-3	TRBV7-2	TGTGCCAGCAGCTTAAGTTACAGGACAGATACGCAGTATTTT	CASSLSYRTDTQYF
once	TRBD2	TRBJ2-5	TRBV27	TGTGCCAGCGCCGCCGGGGCTAGCGGGGGTGAGACCCAGTACTTC	CASAAGASGGETQYF
few	TRBD2	TRBJ2-3	TRBV27	TGTGCCAGCAGTTTCCGCGGGGGAGTAGATACGCAGTATTTT	CASSFRGGVDTQYF
few	TRBD2	TRBJ2-1	TRBV5-4	TGTGCCAGCAGCTTGGAATCTAGCGGGAGGGCCCCGAGCTCCTACAATGAGCAGTTCTTC	CASSLESSGRAPSSYNEQFF
-	-	TRBJ2-5	TRBV19	TGTGCCAGTAGTCCGTCGCAGGGCAGAGAGACCCAGTACTTC	CASSPSQGRETQYF
-	-	TRBJ1-5	TRBV6-5	TGTGCCAGCAGGCCCAGGTTTTATAGCAATCAGCCCCAGCATTTT	CASRPRFYSNQPQHF
-	-	TRBJ1-5	TRBV4-1	TGCGCCAGCAGCCATGGGCAGGGTGACCAGCCCCAGCATTTT	CASSHGQGDQPQHF
once	-	TRBJ2-3	TRBV2	TGTGCCAGCAGTGAACTGGATACGCAGTATTTT	CASSELDTQYF
-	-	TRBJ2-7	TRBV28	TGTGCCAGCAGCACTCAACAGGGCACACGTTACTACGAGCAGTACTTC	CASSTQQGTRYYEQYF
once	-	TRBJ1-5	TRBV4-2	TGTGCCAGCAGCCGCCAGACAGGACGTAACAATCAGCCCCAGCATTTT	CASSRQTGRNNQPQHF
-	-	TRBJ1-1	TRBV7-9	TGTGCCAGCAGCCTGACGGGGGACACTGAAGCTTTCTTT	CASSLTGDTEAFF
-	TRBD1	TRBJ2-1	TRBV6-4	TGTGCCAGCAGTGCTAGAACAGGGGGTGGCAATGAGCAGTTCTTC	CASSARTGGGNEQFF
few	-	TRBJ2-5	TRBV2	TGTGCCAGTCGGCTAGCAGGCGAGACCCAGTACTTC	CASRLAGETQYF
-	-	TRBJ1-1	TRBV19	TGTGCCAGTAGTATCCCAAGAGACAGGTTGAACACTGAAGCTTTCTTT	CASSIPRDRLNTEAFF
-	-	TRBJ1-1	TRBV5-5	TGTGCCAGCAGACGGAACCCAACAGGGCGGAACACTGAAGCTTTCTTT	CASRRNPTGRNTEAFF
-	-	TRBJ1-2	TRBV5-6	TGTGCCAGCAGCTTATCGGGAGACTATGGCTACACCTTC	CASSLSGDYGYTF
-	TRBD1	TRBJ1-2	TRBV6-1	TGTGCCAGCACAACAGGGGAGTCCTATGGCTACACCTTC	CASTTGESYGYTF
-	TRBD1	TRBJ1-5	TRBV5-4	TGTGCCAGCAGCTTGGACAGGGGGAATAATCAGCCCCAGCATTTT	CASSLDRGNNQPQHF
-	-	TRBJ1-1	TRBV5-1	TGCGCCAGCAGCTTGACAGGCGGGAACACTGAAGCTTTCTTT	CASSLTGGNTEAFF